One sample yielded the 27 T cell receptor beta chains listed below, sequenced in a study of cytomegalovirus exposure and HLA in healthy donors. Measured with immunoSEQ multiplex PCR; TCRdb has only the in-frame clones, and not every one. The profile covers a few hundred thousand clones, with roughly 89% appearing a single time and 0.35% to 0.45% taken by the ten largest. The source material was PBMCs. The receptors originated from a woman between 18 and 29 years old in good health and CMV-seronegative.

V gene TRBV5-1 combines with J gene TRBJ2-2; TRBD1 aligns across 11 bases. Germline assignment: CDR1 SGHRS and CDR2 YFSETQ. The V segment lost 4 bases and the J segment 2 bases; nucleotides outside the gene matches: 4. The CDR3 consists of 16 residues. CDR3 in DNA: TGCGCCAGCAGCACTGGGACAGGGGGAAACACCGGGGAGCTGTTTTTT. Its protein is CASSTGTGGNTGELFF.

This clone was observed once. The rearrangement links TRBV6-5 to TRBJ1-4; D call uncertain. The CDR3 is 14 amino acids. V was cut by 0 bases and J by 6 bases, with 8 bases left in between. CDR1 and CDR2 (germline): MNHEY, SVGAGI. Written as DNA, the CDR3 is TGTGCCAGCAGTTACTCTGTCGGAGATGAAAAACTGTTTTTT. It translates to CASSYSVGDEKLFF.

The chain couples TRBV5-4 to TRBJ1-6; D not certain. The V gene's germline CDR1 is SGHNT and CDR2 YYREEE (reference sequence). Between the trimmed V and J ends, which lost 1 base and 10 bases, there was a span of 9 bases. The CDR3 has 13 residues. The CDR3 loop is CASSLLEESPLHF. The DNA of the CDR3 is TGTGCCAGCAGCTTGCTCGAGGAGTCACCCCTCCACTTT.

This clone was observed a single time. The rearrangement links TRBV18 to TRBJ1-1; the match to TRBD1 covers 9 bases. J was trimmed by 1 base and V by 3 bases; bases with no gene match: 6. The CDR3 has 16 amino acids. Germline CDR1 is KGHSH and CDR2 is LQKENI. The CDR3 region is CASSPWDRATNTEAFF. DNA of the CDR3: TGTGCCAGCTCACCGTGGGACAGGGCTACGAACACTGAAGCTTTCTTT.

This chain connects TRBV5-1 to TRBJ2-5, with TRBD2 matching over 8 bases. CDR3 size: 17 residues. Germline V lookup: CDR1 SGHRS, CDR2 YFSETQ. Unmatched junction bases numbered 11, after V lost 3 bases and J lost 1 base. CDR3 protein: CASSSRSLREGQETQYF. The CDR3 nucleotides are TGCGCCAGCAGCTCCAGATCACTACGGGAGGGCCAAGAGACCCAGTACTTC.

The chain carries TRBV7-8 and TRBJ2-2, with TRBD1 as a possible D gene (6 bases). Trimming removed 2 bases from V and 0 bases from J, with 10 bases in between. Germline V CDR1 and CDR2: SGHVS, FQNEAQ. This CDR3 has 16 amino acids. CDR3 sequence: CASSLFQGTNTGELFF. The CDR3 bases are TGTGCCAGCAGCTTATTCCAGGGGACGAACACCGGGGAGCTGTTTTTT.

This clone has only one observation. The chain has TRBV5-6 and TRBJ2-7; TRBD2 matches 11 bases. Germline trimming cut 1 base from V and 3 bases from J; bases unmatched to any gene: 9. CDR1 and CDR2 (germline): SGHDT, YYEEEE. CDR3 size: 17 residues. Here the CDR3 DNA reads TGTGCCAGCAGCTTGTCGCGTCGACTAGCGGGAATCTACGAGCAGTACGTC. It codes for CASSLSRRLAGIYEQYV.

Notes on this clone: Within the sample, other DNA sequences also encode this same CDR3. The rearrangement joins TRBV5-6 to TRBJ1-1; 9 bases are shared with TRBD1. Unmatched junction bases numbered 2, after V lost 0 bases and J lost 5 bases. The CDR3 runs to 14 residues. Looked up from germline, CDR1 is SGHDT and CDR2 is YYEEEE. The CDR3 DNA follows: TGTGCCAGCAGCTTGGGGACAGGGGTGACTGAAGCTTTCTTT. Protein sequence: CASSLGTGVTEAFF.

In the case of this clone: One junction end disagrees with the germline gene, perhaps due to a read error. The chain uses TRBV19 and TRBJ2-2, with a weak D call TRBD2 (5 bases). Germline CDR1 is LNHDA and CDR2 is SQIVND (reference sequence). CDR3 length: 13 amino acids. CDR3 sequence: CASNIGLAGELFF. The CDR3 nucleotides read TGTGCCAGTAATATAGGACTGGCGGGGGAGCTGTTTTTT.

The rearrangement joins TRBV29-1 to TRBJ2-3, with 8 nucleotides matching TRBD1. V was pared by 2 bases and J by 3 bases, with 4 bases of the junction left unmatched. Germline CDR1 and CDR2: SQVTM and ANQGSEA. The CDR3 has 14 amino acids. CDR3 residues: CSVEQGAWTDTQYF. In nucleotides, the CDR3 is TGCAGCGTTGAACAGGGGGCTTGGACAGATACGCAGTATTTT.

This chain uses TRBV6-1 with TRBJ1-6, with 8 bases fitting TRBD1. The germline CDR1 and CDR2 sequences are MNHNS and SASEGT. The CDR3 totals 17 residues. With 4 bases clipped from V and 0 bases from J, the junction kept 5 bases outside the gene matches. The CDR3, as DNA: TGTGCCAGCAGTGGACAGGGGACTCCCTCCTATAATTCACCCCTCCACTTT. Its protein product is CASSGQGTPSYNSPLHF.

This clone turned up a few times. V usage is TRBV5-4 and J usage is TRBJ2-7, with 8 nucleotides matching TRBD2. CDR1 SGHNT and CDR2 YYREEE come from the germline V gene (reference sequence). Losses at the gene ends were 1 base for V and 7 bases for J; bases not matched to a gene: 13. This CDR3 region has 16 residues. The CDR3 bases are TGTGCCAGCAGCTTGTTGGGGGAAGCGGGGGCTGGAGAGCAGTACGTC. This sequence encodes CASSLLGEAGAGEQYV.

CDR3 sequence reads: CASSPAGIGFNEQFF. CDR3 coding DNA: TGTGCCAGCAGTCCCGCGGGGATCGGCTTCAATGAGCAGTTCTTC. The genes are TRBV28 and TRBJ2-1; D might be TRBD2 (6 bases). The CDR3 runs to 15 residues. Trimming shortened V by 5 bases and J by 6 bases, and 17 bases separated the two germline ends. Germline loops: CDR1 MDHEN, CDR2 SYDVKM.

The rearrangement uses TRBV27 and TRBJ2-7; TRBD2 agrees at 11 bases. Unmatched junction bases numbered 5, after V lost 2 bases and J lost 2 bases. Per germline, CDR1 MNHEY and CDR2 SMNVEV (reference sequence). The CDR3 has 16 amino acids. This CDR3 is CASSLSSGGAPYEQYF. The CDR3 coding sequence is TGTGCCAGCAGTTTAAGTAGCGGGGGGGCCCCCTACGAGCAGTACTTC.

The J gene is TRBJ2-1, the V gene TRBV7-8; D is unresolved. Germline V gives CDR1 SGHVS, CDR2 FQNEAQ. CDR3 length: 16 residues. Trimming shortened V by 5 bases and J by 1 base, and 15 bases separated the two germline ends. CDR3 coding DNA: TGTGCCAGCAGCGGGTTTAGCCTTGGGTCCTACAATGAGCAGTTCTTC. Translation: CASSGFSLGSYNEQFF.

The CDR3 region is CASSFSETGGSDTQYF. The CDR3 bases are TGTGCCAGCAGTTTTTCCGAGACAGGGGGATCAGATACGCAGTATTTT. V usage is TRBV28 and J usage is TRBJ2-3; 9 bases align to TRBD1. With V trimmed by 3 bases and J by 4 bases, 8 bases remained unmatched. The CDR3 length is 16 residues. From germline, CDR1 is MDHEN and CDR2 SYDVKM.

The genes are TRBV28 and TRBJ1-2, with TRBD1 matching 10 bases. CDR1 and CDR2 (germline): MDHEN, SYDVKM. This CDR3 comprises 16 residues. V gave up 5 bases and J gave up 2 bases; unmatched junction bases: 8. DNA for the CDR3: TGTGCCAGCAGTCGGGCCGGACAGGGGGGAAACTATGGCTACACCTTC. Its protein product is CASSRAGQGGNYGYTF.

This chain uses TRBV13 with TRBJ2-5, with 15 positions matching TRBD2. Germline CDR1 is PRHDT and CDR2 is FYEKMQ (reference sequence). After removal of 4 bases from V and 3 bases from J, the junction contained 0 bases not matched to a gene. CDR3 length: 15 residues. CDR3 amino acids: CASSWTSGGEETQYF. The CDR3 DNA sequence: TGTGCCAGCAGCTGGACTAGCGGGGGGGAAGAGACCCAGTACTTC.

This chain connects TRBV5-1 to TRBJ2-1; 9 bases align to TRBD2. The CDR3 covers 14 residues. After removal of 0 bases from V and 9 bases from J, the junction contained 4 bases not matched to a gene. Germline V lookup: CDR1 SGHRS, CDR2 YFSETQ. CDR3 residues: CASSLERGVGEQFF. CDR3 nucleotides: TGCGCCAGCAGCTTGGAGCGGGGGGTAGGTGAGCAGTTCTTC. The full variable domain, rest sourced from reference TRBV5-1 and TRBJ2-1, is KAGVTQTPRYLIKTRGQQVTLSCSPISGHRSVSWYQQTPGQGLQFLFEYFSETQRNKGNFPGRFSGRQFSNSRSEMNVSTLELGDSALYLCASSLERGVGEQFFGPGTRLTVL.

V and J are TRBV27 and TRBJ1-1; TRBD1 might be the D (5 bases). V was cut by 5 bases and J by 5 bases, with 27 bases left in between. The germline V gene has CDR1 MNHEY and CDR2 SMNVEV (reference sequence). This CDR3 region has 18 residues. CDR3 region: CASSPRIRATRRGTEAFF. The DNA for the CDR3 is TGTGCCAGCAGTCCCAGAATCAGGGCCACCCGGCGGGGAACTGAAGCTTTCTTT.

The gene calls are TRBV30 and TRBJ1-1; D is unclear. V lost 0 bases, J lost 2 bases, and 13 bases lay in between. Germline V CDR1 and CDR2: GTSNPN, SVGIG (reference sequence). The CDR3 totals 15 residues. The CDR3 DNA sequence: TGTGCCTGGAGTGTACTGGAGGGCCCCAACACTGAAGCTTTCTTT. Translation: CAWSVLEGPNTEAFF.

The CDR3 here is CASGGAPDTQYF. DNA for the CDR3: TGCGCCAGCGGGGGGGCCCCAGATACGCAGTATTTT. The J gene is TRBJ2-3, the V gene TRBV5-1; tentative D call: TRBD2 (7 bases). Germline CDR1 and CDR2: SGHRS and YFSETQ. Trimming removed 7 bases at V and 4 bases at J, with 10 bases between. The CDR3 runs to 12 residues.

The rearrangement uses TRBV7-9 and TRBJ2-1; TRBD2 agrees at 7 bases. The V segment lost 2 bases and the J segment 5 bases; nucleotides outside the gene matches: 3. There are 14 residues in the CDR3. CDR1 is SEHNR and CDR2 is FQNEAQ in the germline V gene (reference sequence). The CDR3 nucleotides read TGTGCCAGCAGCTTAAGCGGGGCGAACAATGAGCAGTTCTTC. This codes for CASSLSGANNEQFF.

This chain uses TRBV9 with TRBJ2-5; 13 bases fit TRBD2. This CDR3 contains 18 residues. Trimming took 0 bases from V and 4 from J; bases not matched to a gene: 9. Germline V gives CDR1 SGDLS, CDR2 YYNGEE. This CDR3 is CASSVGTSGGPVGETQYF. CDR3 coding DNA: TGTGCCAGCAGCGTAGGGACTAGCGGGGGCCCAGTAGGAGAGACCCAGTACTTC. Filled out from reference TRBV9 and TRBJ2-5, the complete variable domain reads DSGVTQTPKHLITATGQRVTLRCSPRSGDLSVYWYQQSLDQGLQFLIQYYNGEERAKGNILERFSAQQFPDLHSELNLSSLELGDSALYFCASSVGTSGGPVGETQYFGPGTRLLVL.

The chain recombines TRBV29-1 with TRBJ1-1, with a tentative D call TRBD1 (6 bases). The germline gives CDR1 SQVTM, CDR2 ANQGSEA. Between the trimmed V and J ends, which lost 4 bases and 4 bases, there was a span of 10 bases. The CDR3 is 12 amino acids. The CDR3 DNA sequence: TGCAGCGTTGTTTCAGGGGTCACTGAAGCTTTCTTT. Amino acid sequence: CSVVSGVTEAFF. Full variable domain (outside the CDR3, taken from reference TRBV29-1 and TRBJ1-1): SAVISQKPSRDICQRGTSLTIQCQVDSQVTMMFWYRQQPGQSLTLIATANQGSEATYESGFVIDKFPISRPNLTFSTLTVSNMSPEDSSIYLCSVVSGVTEAFFGQGTRLTVV.

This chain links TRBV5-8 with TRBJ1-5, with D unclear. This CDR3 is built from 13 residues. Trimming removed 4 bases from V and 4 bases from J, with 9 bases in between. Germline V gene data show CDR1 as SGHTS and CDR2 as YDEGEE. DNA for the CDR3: TGTGCCAGCAGCCCAGACGGGAATCAGCCCCAGCATTTT. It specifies CASSPDGNQPQHF. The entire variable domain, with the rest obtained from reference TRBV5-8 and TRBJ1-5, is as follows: EAGVTQSPTHLIKTRGQQATLRCSPISGHTSVYWYQQALGLGLQFLLWYDEGEERNRGNFPPRFSGRQFPNYSSELNVNALELEDSALYLCASSPDGNQPQHFGDGTRLSIL.

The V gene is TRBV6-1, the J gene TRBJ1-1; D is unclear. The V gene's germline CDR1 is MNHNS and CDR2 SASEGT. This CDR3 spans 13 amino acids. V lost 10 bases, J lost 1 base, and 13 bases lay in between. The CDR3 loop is CATKSRGNTEAFF. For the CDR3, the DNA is TGTGCCACCAAATCGCGGGGGAACACTGAAGCTTTCTTT.